One and the same sample provided the 27 T cell receptor beta chains below, sequenced in a study of T-cell memory formation after mild COVID-19. In TCRdb, the 5' RACE reads were re-called with MiXCR into one record per CDR3 protein. Of 400,000 to 500,000 distinct CDR3 sequences in the sample, roughly 18% were seen once. The sample comprised PBMCs or a T cell subset sorted from them (not recorded which). These receptor sequences come from a man between 18 and 29 years old who had mild COVID-19 (a few samples of this study predate the infection). Cell type and time point are not known.

The V and J genes are TRBV4-1 and TRBJ2-1; perhaps TRBD2 as D (7 bases). The CDR3 is 13 amino acids. The V and J ends lost 1 base and 15 bases respectively, with 16 bases between them. Germline lookup yields CDR1 MGHRA and CDR2 YSYEKL. This CDR3 reads CASSQGVGGASFF. CDR3 DNA sequence: TGCGCCAGCAGCCAAGGCGTAGGGGGGGCCTCGTTCTTC.

This clonotype was observed a few times. V is TRBV7-3 and J is TRBJ1-5, with TRBD1 as a possible D gene (5 bases). The germline V gene encodes CDR1 SGHTA and CDR2 FQGTGA. The CDR3 runs to 13 residues. With 3 bases removed from V and 8 bases from J, the gap between germline ends came to 11 bases. The CDR3 sequence is CASSLGLGEPQHF. CDR3 DNA: TGTGCCAGCAGCTTGGGTCTGGGGGAGCCCCAGCATTTT.

This clonotype was counted a few times. The chain employs TRBV27 and TRBJ1-2; 9 positions match TRBD1. The germline gives CDR1 MNHEY, CDR2 SMNVEV (reference sequence). CDR3 length: 14 amino acids. Trimming at V came to 4 bases and at J to 5 bases, leaving 5 bases not matched to a gene. The CDR3 spells CASSYTGTGYGYTF. CDR3 DNA sequence: TGTGCCAGCAGTTACACCGGGACAGGGTATGGCTACACCTTC.

There are many counts of this clonotype. At one end, the junction sequence differs from germline, possibly due to a read error. The chain employs TRBV5-1 and TRBJ2-3; D remains unclear. The CDR3 extends over 14 amino acids. The germline V gene encodes CDR1 SGHRS and CDR2 YFSETQ. The CDR3 bases are TGTGCCAGCAGCCCCGGTGAGAGCACAGATACGCAGTATTTT. Protein product: CASSPGESTDTQYF.

The chain links TRBV4-3 to TRBJ2-2; no reliable D call. Deletions cut 0 bases from V and 5 bases from J, with 13 bases between. Germline CDR1 reads LGHNA; CDR2 reads YSLEER. The CDR3 length is 16 residues. The CDR3 protein is CASSQELRIRTGELFF. CDR3 DNA sequence: TGCGCCAGCAGCCAAGAGTTAAGAATTCGGACCGGGGAGCTGTTTTTT.

This clonotype was seen only a few times. This rearrangement joins TRBV7-9 to TRBJ2-7; D call uncertain. The CDR3 consists of 14 residues. The germline CDR1 and CDR2 sequences are SEHNR and FQNEAQ (reference sequence). Trimming cost V 1 base and J 0 bases, with 7 bases left between them. The CDR3 sequence: CASSLGQSSYEQYV. CDR3 nucleotide sequence: TGTGCCAGCAGCTTAGGGCAGAGCTCCTACGAGCAGTACGTC.

CDR3 sequence (DNA): TGTGCCAGCAGCCGCGGACAGGGCTTTACCGGGGAGCTGTTTTTT. This codes for CASSRGQGFTGELFF. The chain uses TRBV7-2 and TRBJ2-2, with TRBD1 identical over 8 bases. From germline, CDR1 is SGHTA and CDR2 FQGNSA. The CDR3 has 15 residues. V dropped 5 bases and J dropped 5; count of bases not matched to a gene: 7.

This clonotype was detected a few times. V usage is TRBV29-1 and J usage is TRBJ1-2; D might be TRBD1 (6 bases). V lost 2 bases and J lost 2, with 12 bases in between. Germline CDR1 and CDR2: SQVTM and ANQGSEA. The CDR3 extends over 14 amino acids. CDR3 amino acids: CSVEPRDINYGYTF. DNA for the CDR3: TGCAGCGTTGAACCGAGGGACATCAACTATGGCTACACCTTC.

There are a few counts of this clonotype. The chain combines TRBV11-2 with TRBJ2-2; 13 positions agree with TRBD2. The J segment lost 7 bases and the V segment lost 3 bases, leaving 5 bases of the junction unmatched. Germline V gives CDR1 SGHAT, CDR2 FQNNGV. The CDR3 loop spans 16 amino acids. CDR3 nucleotides: TGTGCCAGCAGCTTTACTAGCGGGGGGGCCCGCGGGGAGCTGTTTTTT. Protein: CASSFTSGGARGELFF. Full variable domain (rest looked up from reference TRBV11-2 and TRBJ2-2): EAGVAQSPRYKIIEKRQSVAFWCNPISGHATLYWYQQILGQGPKLLIQFQNNGVVDDSQLPKDRFSAERLKGVDSTLKIQPAKLEDSAVYLCASSFTSGGARGELFFGEGSRLTVL.

This clonotype was found once. The V gene is TRBV7-2, the J gene TRBJ2-7; D possibly uses TRBD1 or TRBD2 (7 bases each). Germline CDR1 is SGHTA and CDR2 is FQGNSA. The CDR3 is 16 amino acids. V lost 4 bases, J lost 0 bases, and 16 bases lay in between. The CDR3 DNA reads TGTGCCAGCAGCTGGGGGGGACAGCGAAGCTCCTACGAGCAGTACGTC. It yields the protein CASSWGGQRSSYEQYV.

This clonotype was recorded many times. The V call is TRBV7-2, the J call TRBJ1-1; unclear D gene. Trimming stripped 5 bases from V and 4 bases from J, with 11 bases between. Germline assignment: CDR1 SGHTA and CDR2 FQGNSA. There are 13 residues in the CDR3. CDR3: CASSPGWATEAFF. CDR3 coding DNA: TGTGCCAGCAGCCCGGGGTGGGCCACTGAAGCTTTCTTT.

This clonotype was counted ten times or more. V gene TRBV15 combines with J gene TRBJ1-5, with D unclear. CDR1 and CDR2 from the germline V gene are LNHNV and YYDKDF (reference sequence). The CDR3 is made up of 12 amino acids. Trimming cost V 5 bases and J 4 bases, with 6 bases left between them. CDR3 residues: CATSPYNQPQHF. The CDR3 DNA follows: TGTGCCACCAGCCCCTATAATCAGCCCCAGCATTTT.

The gene calls are TRBV5-5 and TRBJ2-3; D perhaps matches TRBD1 (5 bases). Per the germline V gene, CDR1 is SGHKS and CDR2 is YYEKEE (reference sequence). V was cut by 2 bases and J by 4 bases, with 8 bases left in between. This CDR3 has 13 amino acids. This CDR3 is CASSLWGPDTQYF. In nucleotides, the CDR3 is TGTGCCAGCAGCTTATGGGGCCCAGATACGCAGTATTTT.

This chain uses TRBV20-1 with TRBJ2-7; D is perhaps TRBD2 (5 bases). Germline V CDR1 and CDR2: DFQATT, SNEGSKA (reference sequence). V lost 5 bases and J 0 bases, leaving 14 bases between the germline ends. This CDR3 contains 14 residues. The CDR3 DNA reads as TGCAGTGCTGGGAGTGGTGAAAGCTCCTACGAGCAGTACGTC. It encodes CSAGSGESSYEQYV.

This clonotype appeared a few times. The chain has TRBV12-3 or TRBV12-4 and TRBJ2-3; maybe TRBD2 (7 bases). CDR3 length: 15 amino acids. Trimming took 3 bases from V and 2 from J, leaving 12 bases between them. The CDR3 DNA reads TGTGCCAGCAGTTTGGCGGGGGCGATCACAGATACGCAGTATTTT. Amino acid sequence: CASSLAGAITDTQYF.

The table lists this clonotype with a few counts. V gene TRBV6-2 or TRBV6-3 combines with J gene TRBJ2-5; TRBD1 or TRBD2 may be the D gene (5 bases each). Per the germline V gene, CDR1 is MNHEY and CDR2 is SVGEGT. The CDR3 runs to 14 residues. V was clipped by 6 bases and J by 7 bases, with 18 bases between them. The CDR3 nucleotides read TGTGCCAGCAGCCCGGGACGGCGCTTTGTGACCCAGTACTTC. Translated, it gives CASSPGRRFVTQYF.

There are a few counts of this clonotype. V is TRBV7-2 and J is TRBJ1-3, with D tentatively TRBD1 (5 bases). From germline, CDR1 is SGHTA and CDR2 FQGNSA. Trimming removed 5 bases at V and 0 bases at J, with 14 bases between. The CDR3 spans 16 residues. The CDR3 DNA is TGTGCCAGCAGCCCGGGGCAGGCTTTCTCTGGAAACACCATATATTTT. It translates to CASSPGQAFSGNTIYF.

This clonotype was recorded a few times. The chain combines TRBV19 with TRBJ2-2, with a possible D match to TRBD2 (6 bases). This CDR3 spans 16 amino acids. Trimming stripped 2 bases from V and 6 bases from J, with 16 bases between. CDR1 and CDR2 (germline): LNHDA, SQIVND (reference sequence). The CDR3 protein is CASSILGLWDPGELFF. The CDR3 DNA reads as TGTGCCAGTAGTATACTGGGACTCTGGGACCCCGGGGAGCTGTTTTTT.

The chain is built from TRBV10-3 and TRBJ1-3; TRBD1 is a possible D gene (6 bases). The CDR3 extends over 13 amino acids. The V and J ends lost 7 bases and 4 bases respectively, with 11 bases between them. Germline assignment: CDR1 ENHRY and CDR2 SYGVKD. As DNA, the CDR3 is TGTGCCATCACTACAGGGTCCGGAAACACCATATATTTT. Residues: CAITTGSGNTIYF.

The rearrangement joins TRBV9 to TRBJ2-1; maybe TRBD2 (6 bases). The ends were cut back, 2 bases at V and 5 bases at J, with 14 bases in the middle. The V gene's germline CDR1 is SGDLS and CDR2 YYNGEE. The CDR3 runs 15 residues. As DNA, the CDR3 is TGTGCCAGCAGCGTCGCGGGGCTCGGGGACAATGAGCAGTTCTTC. It codes for CASSVAGLGDNEQFF.

This clonotype has more than one count but fewer than ten. The chain links TRBV5-5 to TRBJ2-3, with D maybe TRBD1 (5 bases). Between the trimmed V and J ends, which lost 4 bases and 2 bases, there was a span of 11 bases. CDR3 size: 14 residues. Germline values: CDR1 SGHKS, CDR2 YYEKEE (reference sequence). CDR3 loop: CASSTDINTDTQYF. In nucleotides, the CDR3 is TGTGCCAGCAGCACGGACATTAACACAGATACGCAGTATTTT.

This rearrangement joins TRBV15 to TRBJ1-1, with D perhaps TRBD1 (6 bases). The CDR3 runs to 12 residues. Trimming took 1 base from V and 11 from J, leaving 11 bases between them. Germline V gene data show CDR1 as LNHNV and CDR2 as YYDKDF (reference sequence). The CDR3: CATSRVAGEAFF. The CDR3 nucleotides read TGTGCCACCAGCAGAGTGGCAGGGGAGGCTTTCTTT. Using reference TRBV15 and TRBJ1-1 for the parts outside the CDR3, the full variable domain is DAMVIQNPRYQVTQFGKPVTLSCSQTLNHNVMYWYQQKSSQAPKLLFHYYDKDFNNEADTPDNFQSRRPNTSFCFLDIRSPGLGDTAMYLCATSRVAGEAFFGQGTRLTVV.

This clonotype showed up just a few times. The chain joins TRBV5-1 to TRBJ1-1; perhaps TRBD1 as D (6 bases). Per the germline V gene, CDR1 is SGHRS and CDR2 is YFSETQ. The CDR3 spans 12 residues. V lost 5 bases to trimming and J lost 12 bases, with 17 bases between them. CDR3 protein: CASSLRGGASFF. In nucleotides, the CDR3 is TGCGCCAGCAGTCTAAGGGGGGGTGCGTCTTTCTTT.

The V gene is TRBV28, the J gene TRBJ2-3; maybe TRBD1 (5 bases). The V gene's germline CDR1 is MDHEN and CDR2 SYDVKM. The germline V and J ends were trimmed by 3 bases and 4 bases, with 11 bases remaining between them. The CDR3 contains 14 residues. CDR3 in DNA: TGTGCCAGCAGTTTTATTTGGGGCCCAGATACGCAGTATTTT. Its protein product is CASSFIWGPDTQYF.

In its sample, this clonotype was seen many times. The chain is built from TRBV7-2 and TRBJ2-3; D call uncertain. V lost 0 bases, J lost 5 bases, and 6 bases lay in between. The CDR3 runs 13 residues. The germline V gene has CDR1 SGHTA and CDR2 FQGNSA. CDR3 DNA sequence: TGTGCCAGCAGCTTAGCGCTCCGAGATACGCAGTATTTT. It is translated as CASSLALRDTQYF.

This chain links TRBV6-5 with TRBJ2-7, with a possible D match to TRBD1 (6 bases). Germline V lookup: CDR1 MNHEY, CDR2 SVGAGI. Between the trimmed V and J ends, which lost 2 bases and 4 bases, there was a span of 15 bases. CDR3 length: 15 amino acids. The CDR3, as DNA: TGTGCCAGCAGTTACGAGACAGGTCCGGGGTACGAGCAGTACTTC. Translating it yields CASSYETGPGYEQYF.

The chain links TRBV27 to TRBJ2-5, with TRBD2 matching over 7 bases. CDR1 and CDR2 from the germline V gene are MNHEY and SMNVEV (reference sequence). Trimming removed 1 base from V and 5 bases from J; junction bases left unmatched: 7. The CDR3 sequence is 15 residues long. The CDR3 is CASSLYPAGRETQYF. In DNA form, the CDR3 reads TGTGCCAGCAGTTTATACCCAGCGGGGAGGGAGACCCAGTACTTC.